The 7 T cell receptor beta chains given below trace back to one sample, sequenced in a study of cytomegalovirus exposure and HLA in healthy donors. A multiplex PCR was run with 60 Vbeta primers and 13 Jbeta primers. Measured with immunoSEQ multiplex PCR; TCRdb has only the in-frame clones, and not every one. The sample includes around 160,000 clones, roughly 83% of them seen just once. The specimen sequenced was PBMCs. The receptor source for this set is a young woman in good health and CMV-seronegative.

The chain is built from TRBV7-8 and TRBJ1-2; no clear D gene. Looked up from germline, CDR1 is SGHVS and CDR2 is FQNEAQ. V lost 1 base and J lost 8, with 14 bases in between. There are 14 residues in the CDR3. CDR3 DNA: TGTGCCAGCAGCTTAGGGGCCGCGGGGTACGGCTACACCTTC. Translating it yields CASSLGAAGYGYTF.

V usage is TRBV5-6 and J usage is TRBJ2-7, with TRBD1 matching over 7 bases. The ends lost 5 bases at V and 1 base at J; junction bases unmatched: 15. This CDR3 contains 17 residues. The germline V gene encodes CDR1 SGHDT and CDR2 YYEEEE. The CDR3 DNA reads TGTGCCAGCAGGTCTTATCTGCCGGGACAGAGATCCTACGAGCAGTACTTC. Its protein is CASRSYLPGQRSYEQYF. Based on the CDR3 plus reference TRBV5-6 and TRBJ2-7, the full variable domain is DAGVTQSPTHLIKTRGQQVTLRCSPKSGHDTVSWYQQALGQGPQFIFQYYEEEERQRGNFPDRFSGHQFPNYSSELNVNALLLGDSALYLCASRSYLPGQRSYEQYFGPGTRLTVT.

This chain uses TRBV7-9 with TRBJ2-5; D is unclear. The J call may not be correct, given that the DNA end is closer to TRBJ2-7. The CDR3 is 14 residues long. The germline V gene encodes CDR1 SEHNR and CDR2 FQNEAQ (reference sequence). Written as DNA, the CDR3 is TGTGCCAGCAACGAGCAGGCAGGCTCCTACGAGCAGTACTTC. This encodes CASNEQAGSYEQYF.

V gene TRBV6-1 combines with J gene TRBJ2-1; TRBD1 aligns across 7 bases. V lost 7 bases to trimming and J lost 0 bases; unmatched junction nucleotides: 6. Germline CDR1 is MNHNS and CDR2 is SASEGT. This CDR3 is built from 15 residues. The CDR3 loop reads CASTVTGSSYNEQFF. In nucleotides, the CDR3 is TGTGCCAGCACCGTGACAGGGAGCTCCTACAATGAGCAGTTCTTC.

V is TRBV27 and J is TRBJ1-5, with unresolved D. The germline CDR1 and CDR2 sequences are MNHEY and SMNVEV (reference sequence). The CDR3 has 15 residues. V dropped 2 bases and J dropped 3 bases, with 11 bases sitting between them. The CDR3 DNA is TGTGCCAGCAGTTTAGGTCGAACTAACAATCAGCCCCAGCATTTT. The encoded protein is CASSLGRTNNQPQHF.

The genes are TRBV5-1 and TRBJ2-7; TRBD1 matches at 7 bases. Germline V gives CDR1 SGHRS, CDR2 YFSETQ. The V segment lost 4 bases and the J segment 7 bases; nucleotides outside the gene matches: 5. The CDR3 extends over 12 amino acids. The CDR3 DNA is TGCGCCAGCAGCGAGGGGGCAAGTGAGCAGTACTTC. Its translation: CASSEGASEQYF. The full variable domain, rest sourced from reference TRBV5-1 and TRBJ2-7, is KAGVTQTPRYLIKTRGQQVTLSCSPISGHRSVSWYQQTPGQGLQFLFEYFSETQRNKGNFPGRFSGRQFSNSRSEMNVSTLELGDSALYLCASSEGASEQYFGPGTRLTVT.

The chain joins TRBV11-2 to TRBJ2-5; D unclear. The CDR3 runs 12 residues. Germline V gene data show CDR1 as SGHAT and CDR2 as FQNNGV. V was trimmed by 4 bases and J by 1 base, leaving 4 bases between them. CDR3 loop: CASSSLQETQYF. CDR3 bases: TGTGCCAGCAGCTCCCTCCAAGAGACCCAGTACTTC.